Following are 26 T cell receptor beta chains from one sample sequenced in a study of T-cell memory formation after mild COVID-19. Using its own MiXCR run on the 5' RACE reads, TCRdb lists one record per CDR3 protein. This sample has under 150,000 distinct CDR3 sequences, with about 24% found just once. The specimen sequenced was PBMCs or a T cell subset sorted from them (not recorded which). These receptors all stem from a man between 18 and 29 years old who had mild COVID-19 (a few samples of this study predate the infection). Cell type and time point are not known.

This clonotype showed up just a few times. The rearrangement uses TRBV7-2 and TRBJ2-3, with D perhaps matching TRBD2 (6 bases). V was cut by 0 bases and J by 2 bases, with 9 bases left in between. This CDR3 contains 15 residues. The germline CDR1 and CDR2 sequences are SGHTA and FQGNSA. CDR3 nucleotide sequence: TGTGCCAGCAGCTTAGCGACGGGGGTCACAGATACGCAGTATTTT. Its protein is CASSLATGVTDTQYF.

This clonotype was seen at least ten times. The rearrangement joins TRBV2 to TRBJ1-1; 7 bases are shared with TRBD1. J gave up 2 bases and V 5 bases, and 5 bases lay outside the gene matches. Germline CDR1 SNHLY, CDR2 FYNNEI. The CDR3 has 14 residues. The CDR3 region is CASSLRQGNTEAFF. In DNA, the CDR3 is TGTGCCAGCAGTCTCAGACAGGGAAACACTGAAGCTTTCTTT.

A few counts support this clonotype. V and J are TRBV28 and TRBJ2-7; D might be TRBD2 (5 bases). Germline V gene lookup returns CDR1 MDHEN and CDR2 SYDVKM. V was cut by 4 bases and J by 5 bases, with 9 bases left in between. The CDR3 has 12 residues. In DNA, the CDR3 is TGTGCCAGCAGTTCTCCTAGCAACGAGCAGTACGTC. Amino acid sequence: CASSSPSNEQYV.

This clonotype was found a few times. The chain links TRBV5-1 to TRBJ2-2; D might be TRBD1 (6 bases). From germline, CDR1 is SGHRS and CDR2 YFSETQ. The CDR3 sequence is 15 residues long. Trimming shortened V by 7 bases and J by 1 base, and 14 bases separated the two germline ends. CDR3 sequence reads: CASEAGTLNTGELFF. The CDR3 bases are TGCGCCAGCGAGGCAGGGACACTGAACACCGGGGAGCTGTTTTTT.

This clonotype was counted between two and nine times. The chain couples TRBV4-1 to TRBJ2-3, with D perhaps given as TRBD1 or TRBD2 (7 bases each). The V end was cut by 0 bases, the J end by 2 bases, with 12 bases between. The CDR3 totals 16 residues. The germline V gene encodes CDR1 MGHRA and CDR2 YSYEKL. DNA for the CDR3: TGCGCCAGCAGCCAAGACCAGGGGGGGCCCACAGATACGCAGTATTTT. Protein product: CASSQDQGGPTDTQYF.

The chain has TRBV29-1 and TRBJ1-2, with D maybe TRBD1 (6 bases). The CDR3 spans 12 residues. Germline V gene sequence: CDR1 SQVTM, CDR2 ANQGSEA. Deletions cut 5 bases from V and 6 bases from J, with 13 bases between. The CDR3 DNA sequence: TGCAGCGTTCAAGCAGGGGTTGATGGCTACACCTTC. It encodes CSVQAGVDGYTF.

The chain recombines TRBV7-8 with TRBJ2-1, with D perhaps TRBD2 (6 bases). Germline V gives CDR1 SGHVS, CDR2 FQNEAQ. The length of the CDR3 is 13 residues. The germline V and J ends were trimmed by 5 bases and 10 bases, with 15 bases remaining between them. DNA for the CDR3: TGTGCCAGCAGCCACCTGACTAGGCCAGAGCAGTTCTTC. Amino acid sequence: CASSHLTRPEQFF.

The table lists this clonotype with a few counts. The CDR3 DNA sequence: TGTGCCAGCAGCTTCGAGATAGCGGGGGAAGATACGCAGTATTTT. This codes for CASSFEIAGEDTQYF. The rearrangement joins TRBV7-8 to TRBJ2-3; 9 nucleotides align to TRBD2. The ends lost 3 bases at V and 5 bases at J; junction bases unmatched: 6. The germline V gene encodes CDR1 SGHVS and CDR2 FQNEAQ. The CDR3 is 15 amino acids.

The rearrangement joins TRBV4-1 to TRBJ2-3; 7 nucleotides match TRBD1. CDR1 and CDR2 (germline): MGHRA, YSYEKL. V lost 0 bases to trimming and J lost 0 bases; unmatched junction nucleotides: 6. CDR3 length equals 17 residues. The CDR3 DNA reads TGCGCCAGCAGCCAAGAAAACCGGGACAGAAGCACAGATACGCAGTATTTT. Its translation is CASSQENRDRSTDTQYF.

The rearrangement links TRBV14 to TRBJ2-1, with a weak D call TRBD2 (5 bases). This CDR3 comprises 13 residues. Germline CDR1 is SGHDN and CDR2 is FVKESK. The germline V and J ends were trimmed by 2 bases and 13 bases, with 15 bases remaining between them. CDR3 region: CASSQYGVVGQFF. As DNA, the CDR3 is TGTGCCAGCAGCCAATACGGGGTCGTTGGACAGTTCTTC.

The chain uses TRBV7-2 and TRBJ1-1; 8 nucleotides match TRBD1. The germline CDR1 and CDR2 sequences are SGHTA and FQGNSA. The CDR3 runs 13 residues. V was clipped by 3 bases and J by 4 bases; unmatched bases: 1. This CDR3 is CASSLDRVTEAFF. In nucleotides, the CDR3 is TGTGCCAGCAGCTTGGACAGGGTCACTGAAGCTTTCTTT.

This clonotype has a handful of counts. The chain combines TRBV11-2 with TRBJ1-1; D gene ambiguous. The CDR3 runs 14 residues. Germline V CDR1 and CDR2: SGHAT, FQNNGV. Trimming stripped 3 bases from V and 4 bases from J, with 12 bases between. The CDR3 is CASSLDPAGTEAFF. For the CDR3, the DNA is TGTGCCAGCAGCTTGGACCCAGCGGGCACTGAAGCTTTCTTT.

J is TRBJ2-2 and V is TRBV7-9; D gene ambiguous. CDR3 length: 17 residues. From germline, CDR1 is SEHNR and CDR2 FQNEAQ (reference sequence). The germline V and J ends were trimmed by 4 bases and 3 bases, with 18 bases remaining between them. DNA of the CDR3: TGTGCCAGCAGCTCTGCCGACCCACGGACGCACACCGGGGAGCTGTTTTTT. Protein sequence: CASSSADPRTHTGELFF.

This clonotype has just a few counts. Sequence at one end of the junction differs from germline and may be a read error. The chain combines TRBV29-1 with TRBJ2-1, with D perhaps given as TRBD1 or TRBD2 (7 bases each). CDR1 is SQVTM and CDR2 is ANQGSEA in the germline V gene. The CDR3 runs to 15 residues. DNA for the CDR3: TGCAGCGTTCCCCCTAGTACAGGGGACTACCATGAGCAGTTCTTC. This encodes CSVPPSTGDYHEQFF.

A few counts support this clonotype. The chain joins TRBV4-1 to TRBJ1-5, with TRBD1 matching 7 bases. The trim removed 3 bases at V and 3 bases at J, leaving 2 bases unmatched. CDR1 and CDR2 (germline): MGHRA, YSYEKL. The CDR3 is 14 amino acids. The CDR3 DNA reads TGCGCCAGCAGCCACGACAGGGTCAATCAGCCCCAGCATTTT. It translates to CASSHDRVNQPQHF.

V usage is TRBV7-8 and J usage is TRBJ2-3, with 8 bases lining up with TRBD2. V shed 7 bases and J 2 bases; nucleotides not matched to a gene: 5. There are 14 residues in the CDR3. Germline V CDR1 and CDR2: SGHVS, FQNEAQ. The CDR3 loop is CASNSGVLTDTQYF. DNA of the CDR3: TGTGCCAGCAATAGCGGGGTGCTCACAGATACGCAGTATTTT. Using reference TRBV7-8 and TRBJ2-3 for the parts outside the CDR3, the full variable domain is GAGVSQSPRYKVAKRGQDVALRCDPISGHVSLFWYQQALGQGPEFLTYFQNEAQLDKSGLPSDRFFAERPEGSVSTLKIQRTQQEDSAVYLCASNSGVLTDTQYFGPGTRLTVL.

The chain links TRBV12-3 or TRBV12-4 to TRBJ1-2; the D is unclear. The V gene lost 3 bases and the J gene lost 2 bases, with 7 bases spanning the gap. CDR3 size: 13 residues. In nucleotides, the CDR3 is TGTGCCAGCAGTTTGAACCCAAACTATGGCTACACCTTC. This encodes CASSLNPNYGYTF.

This sequence joins TRBV27 and TRBJ1-2, with D unresolved. This CDR3 contains 13 residues. V was shortened by 0 bases and J by 11 bases, with 13 bases between the two germline ends. Germline loops: CDR1 MNHEY, CDR2 SMNVEV (reference sequence). CDR3 loop: CASSLSGPAGYTF. The CDR3 region has the DNA TGTGCCAGCAGTTTATCAGGTCCAGCCGGATACACCTTC.

V is TRBV12-3 or TRBV12-4 and J is TRBJ2-7; tentatively, D is TRBD1 (5 bases). This CDR3 is 14 amino acids long. V was pared by 5 bases and J by 3 bases, with 14 bases between. The CDR3 loop is CASSKHNQGYEQYF. CDR3 bases: TGTGCCAGCAGTAAACATAACCAGGGCTACGAGCAGTACTTC.

This clonotype was seen a few times. This chain joins TRBV6-2 or TRBV6-3 and TRBJ2-1; maybe TRBD2 (5 bases). Deletions cut 0 bases from V and 0 bases from J, with 9 bases between. CDR1 is MNHEY and CDR2 is SVGEGT in the germline V gene. The CDR3 length is 16 residues. CDR3 amino acids: CASSYSDLSSYNEQFF. The CDR3 nucleotides are TGTGCCAGCAGTTACTCGGACTTGAGCTCCTACAATGAGCAGTTCTTC.

The chain recombines TRBV10-3 with TRBJ2-7; D possibly uses TRBD1 or TRBD2 (5 bases each). In germline, CDR1 is ENHRY, CDR2 SYGVKD. Trimming removed 4 bases from V and 5 bases from J, with 12 bases in between. This CDR3 spans 13 amino acids. For the CDR3, the DNA is TGTGCCATCAGTGGGTTCGGGGCGCACGAGCAGTACTTC. Translating it yields CAISGFGAHEQYF.

A few counts support this clonotype. The chain is built from TRBV4-3 and TRBJ1-1; TRBD1 agrees at 7 bases. The V gene's germline CDR1 is LGHNA and CDR2 YSLEER. V was pared by 0 bases and J by 1 base, with 14 bases of the junction left unmatched. The CDR3 spans 19 residues. CDR3 sequence: CASSQDKWVNRGENTEAFF. Written as DNA, the CDR3 is TGCGCCAGCAGCCAAGATAAGTGGGTTAACAGGGGCGAGAACACTGAAGCTTTCTTT.

J is TRBJ2-3 and V is TRBV27, with D possibly TRBD2 on 5 matching bases. Per the germline V gene, CDR1 is MNHEY and CDR2 is SMNVEV (reference sequence). This CDR3 comprises 14 residues. V lost 5 bases to trimming and J lost 2 bases, with 11 bases between them. CDR3 loop: CASSQLGNTDTQYF. In DNA, the CDR3 is TGTGCCAGCAGTCAACTAGGTAACACAGATACGCAGTATTTT.

The CDR3 loop reads CASSQGPGSAQHF. DNA of the CDR3: TGTGCCAGCAGCCAAGGGCCGGGTTCGGCCCAGCATTTT. The gene calls are TRBV7-9 and TRBJ1-5; D remains ambiguous. The germline V gene has CDR1 SEHNR and CDR2 FQNEAQ (reference sequence). With 5 bases removed from V and 11 bases from J, the gap between germline ends came to 16 bases. This CDR3 contains 13 residues.

Only a few counts were recorded for this clonotype. This chain joins TRBV7-9 and TRBJ2-5; D is uncertain. Trimming removed 6 bases at V and 1 base at J, with 12 bases between. Germline V lookup: CDR1 SEHNR, CDR2 FQNEAQ (reference sequence). The CDR3 is made up of 14 amino acids. CDR3 in DNA: TGTGCCAGCAGTTACAGCGTGGGCCAAGAGACCCAGTACTTC. Amino acids: CASSYSVGQETQYF.

This clonotype was observed a few times. The chain couples TRBV12-3 or TRBV12-4 to TRBJ1-1, with unresolved D. With 6 bases removed from V and 0 bases from J, the gap between germline ends came to 5 bases. The CDR3 is 12 amino acids. CDR3 amino acids: CASRVMNTEAFF. The CDR3 DNA sequence: TGTGCCAGCAGGGTCATGAACACTGAAGCTTTCTTT.